This T cell receptor (beta chain) was documented in a study of T-cell memory formation after mild COVID-19. This clonotype was detected a few times. Antigen specificity is unknown. Trimming cost V 6 bases and J 0 bases; bases outside gene matches: 11. The CDR3 consists of 17 residues. The study's findings and limits: Within pre-infection memory, some responding clones were found, suggesting cross-reactive memory joined.

MiXCR, applied by TCRdb to the 5' RACE reads, yields one record per CDR3 protein. Seen here are around 130,000 distinct CDR3 sequences, 13% to 15% observed once, and the top ten hold roughly 28%. The sequencing sample was made of PBMCs or a T cell subset sorted from them (not recorded which). The V call is TRBV12-3 or TRBV12-4, the J call TRBJ2-1; TRBD2 aligns across 7 bases. The source of this sequence is an adult woman who had mild COVID-19 (a few samples of this study predate the infection). Cell type and time point are not known. CDR3 DNA sequence: TGTGCCAGCAGACCATCTAGCGGACGATACTCCTACAATGAGCAGTTCTTC. It encodes CASRPSSGRYSYNEQFF.